This is a list of T cell receptor beta chains from one sample in a study of blood T cell repertoires in COVID-19. Sequenced by immunoSEQ multiplex PCR; TCRdb stores in-frame clones only, minus some. This table holds some 200,000 clones, roughly 80% found once. Input material: PBMCs or T cells enriched from blood (not recorded which). These receptors all come from a man between 35 and 55 years old who had recovered from COVID-19. Both conserved end residues are trimmed from each CDR3. A D gene is named only where the DNA matches it firmly.

>11|.|TRBV15|TRBJ1-4
ATSRDRDEKLF
>13|.|TRBV28|TRBJ2-3
ASSPPGRGGDTQY
>16|TRBD2|TRBV19|TRBJ2-2
ASQGWIRGSLGTGELF
>14|TRBD1|TRBV7-3|TRBJ2-1
ASSLRGQGSYNEQF
>12|TRBD2|TRBV29-1|TRBJ2-1
SAQGLAGANEQF
>11|.|TRBV7-8|TRBJ1-1
ASSSVFNTEAF
>11|.|TRBV5-1|TRBJ1-2
ASSLAAGDGYT
>14|.|TRBV11-2|TRBJ1-2
ASSSHYRQASEGYT
>11|.|TRBV18|TRBJ1-1
ASSLGTFAEAF
>15|TRBD1|TRBV9|TRBJ1-2
ASSRPLRDSANYGYT
>12|.|TRBV6-5|TRBJ2-7
ASSSTGDSYEQY
>12|.|TRBV6-2/TRBV6-3|TRBJ2-7
ASSSLGESYEQY
>14|TRBD1|TRBV5-1|TRBJ2-3
ASSLGTGIETDTQY
>14|TRBD2|TRBV11-1|TRBJ2-2
ASSSPGTSGGGELF
>13|TRBD1|TRBV7-9|TRBJ1-2
ASSPGQGAWYGYT
>12|.|TRBV19|TRBJ1-5
ASSLYRDNQPQH
>12|.|TRBV2|TRBJ1-6
ASTTQGESSPLH
>14|.|TRBV5-1|TRBJ2-5
ASSRTGVADGETQY
>16|TRBD2|TRBV18|TRBJ2-2
ASSPPRLAGGSTGELF
>13|.|TRBV25-1|TRBJ2-6
ASSESGPGANVLT
>10|.|TRBV12-3/TRBV12-4|TRBJ2-7
ASSLKAYEQY
>14|.|TRBV7-9|TRBJ1-1
ASSLKQGRLGTEAF
>11|.|TRBV20-1|TRBJ1-5
SASQGFNQPQH
>14|.|TRBV7-9|TRBJ2-1
ASSYGAAGSYNEQF
>11|.|TRBV7-7|TRBJ1-1
ASSIDTNTEAF
>12|TRBD2|TRBV25-1|TRBJ2-3
ASSETSGTDTQY
>13|.|TRBV19|TRBJ2-6
ASSKQGSGANVLT
>14|TRBD1|TRBV5-1|TRBJ2-5
ASSAGTGGNQETQY
>11|TRBD2|TRBV12-3/TRBV12-4|TRBJ2-7
ASSRSGLYEQY
>14|.|TRBV7-9|TRBJ2-1
ASSLSRLPLPNEQF
>11|.|TRBV7-2|TRBJ2-5
ASSLVERETQY
>14|TRBD2|TRBV6-5|TRBJ2-7
ASSYRAGVLSYEQY
>16|TRBD1|TRBV5-1|TRBJ1-5
ASSPEAQGGHSNQPQH
>11|.|TRBV2|TRBJ1-1
ASRRYESTEAF
>12|.|TRBV7-8|TRBJ2-1
ASSLTVSYNEQF
>12|.|TRBV2|TRBJ1-2
ASQQDSFNYGYT
>16|TRBD2|TRBV13|TRBJ2-7
ASSLQWLAGRSGYEQY
>9|.|TRBV2|TRBJ2-1
ASSARGEQF
>13|.|TRBV21-1|TRBJ2-1
ASSGRGTGDNEQF
>13|.|TRBV4-3|TRBJ1-2
ASSQDSVMNYGYT
>9|.|TRBV11-1|TRBJ2-3
ADNLWDTQY
>10|.|TRBV10-3|TRBJ1-5
AIREENQPQH
>9|.|TRBV12-3/TRBV12-4|TRBJ1-1
ASIGVAEAF
>16|.|TRBV9|TRBJ2-1
ASSVASGAASSYNEQF
>11|.|TRBV5-1|TRBJ1-2
ASSLGPDNGYT
>11|.|TRBV24-1|TRBJ1-5
ATSGYSNQPQH
>17|.|TRBV3-1/TRBV3-2|TRBJ1-6
ASSLGLQPQLLGNSPLH
>12|.|TRBV7-9|TRBJ2-1
ASSLLAVPGEQF
>13|TRBD1|TRBV19|TRBJ1-1
ASSIADRVGTEAF
>15|TRBD2|TRBV11-2|TRBJ2-1
ASSILVGAGGLNEQF